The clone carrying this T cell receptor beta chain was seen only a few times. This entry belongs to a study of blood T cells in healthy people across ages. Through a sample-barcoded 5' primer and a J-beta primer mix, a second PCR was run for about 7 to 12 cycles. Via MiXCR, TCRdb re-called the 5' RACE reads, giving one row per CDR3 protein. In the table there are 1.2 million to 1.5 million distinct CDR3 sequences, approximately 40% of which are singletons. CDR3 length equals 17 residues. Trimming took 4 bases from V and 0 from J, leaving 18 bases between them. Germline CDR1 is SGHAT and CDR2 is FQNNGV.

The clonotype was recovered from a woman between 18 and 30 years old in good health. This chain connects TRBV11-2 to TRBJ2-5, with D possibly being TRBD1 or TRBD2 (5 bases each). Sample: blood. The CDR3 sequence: CASSSPSRGANQETQYF. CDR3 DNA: TGTGCCAGCAGCTCTCCGTCTAGGGGAGCTAACCAAGAGACCCAGTACTTC.